Here is one T cell receptor beta chain with its context. No antigen is known for it. Approximately 210 ng DNA, 30,000 or so T cell genomes, went into each sorted-subset replicate PCR. Sequencing was performed with immunoSEQ multiplex PCR; in TCRdb, only in-frame clones are kept and a portion is missing. The sample lists approximately 1,500,000 clones, around 97% occurring once. This sample is drawn from a study of shared clonotypes between healthy human individuals. Findings of the study overall: The study's rarefaction showed incomplete sorted-subset sequencing despite large depth.

The donors, all of them Caucasian adults, lived in Nashville, Tennessee. V gave up 6 bases and J gave up 4 bases, with 16 bases separating them. CDR1 is SNHLY and CDR2 is FYNNEI in the germline V gene. This CDR3 region has 14 residues. The sample consisted of naive CD4+ T cells sorted from blood. Subset indicated: CD45RA+ positively selected. This clonotype was obtained from a man in his thirties or forties in good health. This sequence joins TRBV2 and TRBJ2-7, with D tentatively TRBD2 (7 bases). CDR3 nucleotide sequence: TGTGCCAGCAGAGCCCCGGGGGGCCCTTACGAGCAGTACTTC. It translates to CASRAPGGPYEQYF. The variable domain in full, completed from reference TRBV2 and TRBJ2-7, reads EPEVTQTPSHQVTQMGQEVILRCVPISNHLYFYWYRQILGQKVEFLVSFYNNEISEKSEIFDDQFSVERPDGSNFTLKIRSTKLEDSAMYFCASRAPGGPYEQYFGPGTRLTVT.